This TCR beta chain was retrieved from a study of identical twins. The study's findings and limits: Memory repertoires showed no such pattern, whereas abundant cord blood beta clonotypes carried fewer insertions. Twin-shared out-of-frame alpha sequences showed excess low generation probability. Within monozygotic twins, out-of-frame TCR alpha sharing was underestimated by the models.

Via MiXCR, TCRdb re-called the 5' RACE reads, giving one row per CDR3 protein. The sample shows about 530,000 distinct CDR3 sequences, more than 20% of them seen only once. Details on this clonotype: The antigen is not known.

The V gene's germline CDR1 is MNHEY and CDR2 SMNVEV (reference sequence). Trimming removed 6 bases from V and 9 bases from J; junction bases left unmatched: 9. The CDR3 runs to 15 residues. These same records also appear under a second study, on yellow fever vaccine responses in identical twins. From that study: Twins showed a vaccine T cell response that reportedly seemed partly convergent, partly personalized.

This chain connects TRBV27 to TRBJ2-1; 12 nucleotides agree with TRBD1. The sequencing sample was made of CD4+ T cells sorted from blood. The source is a woman aged 18-29 years in good health. The CDR3 nucleotides read TGTGCCAGCAGCGAGTGGGGACAGGGGGCGAGTGAGCAGTTCTTC. Residues: CASSEWGQGASEQFF.